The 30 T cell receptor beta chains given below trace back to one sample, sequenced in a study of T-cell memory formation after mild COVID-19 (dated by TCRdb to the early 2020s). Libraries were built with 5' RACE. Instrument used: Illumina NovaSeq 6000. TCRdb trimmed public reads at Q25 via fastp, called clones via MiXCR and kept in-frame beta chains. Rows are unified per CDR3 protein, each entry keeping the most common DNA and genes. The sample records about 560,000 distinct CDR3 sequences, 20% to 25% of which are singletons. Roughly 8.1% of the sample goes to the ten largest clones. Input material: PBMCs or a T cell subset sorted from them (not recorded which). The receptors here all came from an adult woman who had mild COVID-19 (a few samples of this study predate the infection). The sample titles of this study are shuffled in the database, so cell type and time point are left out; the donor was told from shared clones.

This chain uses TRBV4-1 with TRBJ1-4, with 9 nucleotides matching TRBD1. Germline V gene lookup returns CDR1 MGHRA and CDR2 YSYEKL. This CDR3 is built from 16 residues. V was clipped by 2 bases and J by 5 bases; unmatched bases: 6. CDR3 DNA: TGCGCCAGCAGCCAAAACCCGGGACAGGGAAATGAAAAACTGTTTTTT. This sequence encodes CASSQNPGQGNEKLFF.

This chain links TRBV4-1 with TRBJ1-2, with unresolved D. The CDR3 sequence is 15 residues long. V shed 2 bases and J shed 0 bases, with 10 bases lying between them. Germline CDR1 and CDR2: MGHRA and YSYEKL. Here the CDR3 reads CASSQTVEANYGYTF. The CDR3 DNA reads TGCGCCAGCAGCCAAACCGTCGAGGCTAACTATGGCTACACCTTC.

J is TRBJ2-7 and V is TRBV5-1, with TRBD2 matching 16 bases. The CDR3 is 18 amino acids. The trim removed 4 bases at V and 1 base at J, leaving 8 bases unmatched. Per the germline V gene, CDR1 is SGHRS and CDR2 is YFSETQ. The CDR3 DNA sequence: TGCGCCAGCAGCAGGGGACTAGCGGGAGGGCCAAGTTCCTACGAGCAGTACTTC. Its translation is CASSRGLAGGPSSYEQYF.

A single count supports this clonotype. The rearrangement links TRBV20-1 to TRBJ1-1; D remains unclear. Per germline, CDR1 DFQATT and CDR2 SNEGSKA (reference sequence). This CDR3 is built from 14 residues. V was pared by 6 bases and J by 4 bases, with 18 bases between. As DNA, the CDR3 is TGCAGTGCAGCCAAGGAGGGTTTTGGCACTGAAGCTTTCTTT. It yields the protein CSAAKEGFGTEAFF.

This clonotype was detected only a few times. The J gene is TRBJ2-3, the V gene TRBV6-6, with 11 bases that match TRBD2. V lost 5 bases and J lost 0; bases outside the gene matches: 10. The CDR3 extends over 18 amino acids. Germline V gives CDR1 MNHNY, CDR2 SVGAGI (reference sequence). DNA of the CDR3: TGTGCCAGCAGTCTCGGGACTAGCGGAGAAACTAGCACAGATACGCAGTATTTT. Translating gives CASSLGTSGETSTDTQYF.

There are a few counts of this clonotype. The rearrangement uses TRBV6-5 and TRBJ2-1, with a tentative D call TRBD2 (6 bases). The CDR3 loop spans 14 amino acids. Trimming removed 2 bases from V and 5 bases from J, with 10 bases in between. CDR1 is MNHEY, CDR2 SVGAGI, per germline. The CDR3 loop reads CASSYGGLNNEQFF. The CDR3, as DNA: TGTGCCAGCAGTTACGGGGGACTTAACAATGAGCAGTTCTTC.

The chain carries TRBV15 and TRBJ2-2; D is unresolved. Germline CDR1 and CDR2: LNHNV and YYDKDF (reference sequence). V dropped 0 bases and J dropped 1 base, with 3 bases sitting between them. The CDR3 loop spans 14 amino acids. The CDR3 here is CATSRDGNTGELFF. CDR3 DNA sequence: TGTGCCACCAGCAGAGACGGGAACACCGGGGAGCTGTTTTTT.

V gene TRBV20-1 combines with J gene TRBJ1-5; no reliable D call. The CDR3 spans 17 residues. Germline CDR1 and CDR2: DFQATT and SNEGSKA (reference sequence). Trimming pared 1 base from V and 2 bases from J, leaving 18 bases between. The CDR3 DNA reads TGCAGTGCTAGAGGTGTTTGGGCAGATGGTGGCAATCAGCCCCAGCATTTT. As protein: CSARGVWADGGNQPQHF.

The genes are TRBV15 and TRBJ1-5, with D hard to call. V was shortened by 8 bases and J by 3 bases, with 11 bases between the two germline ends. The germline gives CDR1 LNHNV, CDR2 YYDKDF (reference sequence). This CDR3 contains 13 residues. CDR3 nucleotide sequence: TGTGCCACCCCAGTCCTACACAATCAGCCCCAGCATTTT. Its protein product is CATPVLHNQPQHF.

This chain's CDR3 is CSALESSSYNEQFF. The CDR3 nucleotides are TGCAGTGCCCTGGAGTCCAGCTCCTACAATGAGCAGTTCTTC. The genes are TRBV20-1 and TRBJ2-1; no firm D call. Per the germline V gene, CDR1 is DFQATT and CDR2 is SNEGSKA (reference sequence). Trimming took 6 bases from V and 0 from J, leaving 12 bases between them. CDR3 length: 14 residues.

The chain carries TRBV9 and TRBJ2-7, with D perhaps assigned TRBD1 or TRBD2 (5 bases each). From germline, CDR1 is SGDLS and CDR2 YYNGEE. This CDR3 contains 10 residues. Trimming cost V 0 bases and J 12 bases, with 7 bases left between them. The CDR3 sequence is CASSVEGPYF. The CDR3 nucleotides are TGTGCCAGCAGCGTAGAGGGACCGTACTTC.

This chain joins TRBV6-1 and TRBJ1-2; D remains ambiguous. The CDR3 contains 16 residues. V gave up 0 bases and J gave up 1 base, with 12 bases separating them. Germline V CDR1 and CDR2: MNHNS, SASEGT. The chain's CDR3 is CASSEAPFRGNYGYTF. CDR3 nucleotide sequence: TGTGCCAGCAGTGAAGCTCCTTTCCGGGGTAACTATGGCTACACCTTC.

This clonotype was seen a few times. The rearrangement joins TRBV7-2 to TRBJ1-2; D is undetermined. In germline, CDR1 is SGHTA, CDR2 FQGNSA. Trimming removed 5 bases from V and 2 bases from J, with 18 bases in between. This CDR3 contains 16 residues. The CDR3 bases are TGTGCCAGCAGCACGGCGACGATTTTCCGGAACTATGGCTACACCTTC. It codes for CASSTATIFRNYGYTF. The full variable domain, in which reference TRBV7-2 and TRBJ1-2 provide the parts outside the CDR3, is GAGVSQSPSNKVTEKGKDVELRCDPISGHTALYWYRQSLGQGLEFLIYFQGNSAPDKSGLPSDRFSAERTGGSVSTLTIQRTQQEDSAVYLCASSTATIFRNYGYTFGSGTRLTVV.

CDR3 sequence reads: CASSRDWGGAKNIQYF. Here the CDR3 DNA reads TGTGCCAGCAGCCGCGACTGGGGCGGAGCCAAAAACATTCAGTACTTC. This rearrangement joins TRBV7-2 to TRBJ2-4, with D perhaps TRBD1 (5 bases). V lost 5 bases and J 0 bases, leaving 14 bases between the germline ends. Germline lookup yields CDR1 SGHTA and CDR2 FQGNSA. The length of the CDR3 is 16 residues.

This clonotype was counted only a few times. In nucleotides, the CDR3 is TGTGCCAGCAGTAACAGGGGAGGAAACACCATATATTTT. It codes for CASSNRGGNTIYF. V is TRBV5-6 and J is TRBJ1-3, with 7 bases matching TRBD1. Unmatched junction bases numbered 3, after V lost 5 bases and J lost 4 bases. Germline values: CDR1 SGHDT, CDR2 YYEEEE. This CDR3 is built from 13 residues.

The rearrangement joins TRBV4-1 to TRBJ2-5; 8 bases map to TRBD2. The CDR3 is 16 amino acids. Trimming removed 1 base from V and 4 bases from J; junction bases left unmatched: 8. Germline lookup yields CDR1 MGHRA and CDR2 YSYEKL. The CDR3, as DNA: TGCGCCAGCAGCCAAGTTCTGACTAGCGCCAGAGAGACCCAGTACTTC. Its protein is CASSQVLTSARETQYF.

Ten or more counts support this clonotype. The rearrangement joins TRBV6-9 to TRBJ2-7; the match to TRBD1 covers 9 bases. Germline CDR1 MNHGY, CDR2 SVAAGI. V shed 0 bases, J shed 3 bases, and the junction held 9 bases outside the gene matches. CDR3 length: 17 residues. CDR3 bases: TGTGCCAGCAGTTATTCAAATCGGGACAGGGAGGACTACGAGCAGTACTTC. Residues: CASSYSNRDREDYEQYF.

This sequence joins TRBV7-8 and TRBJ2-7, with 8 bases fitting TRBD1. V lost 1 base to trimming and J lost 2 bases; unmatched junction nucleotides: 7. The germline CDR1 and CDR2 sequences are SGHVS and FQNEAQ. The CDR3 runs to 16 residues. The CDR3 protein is CASSLVGQDPTYEQYF. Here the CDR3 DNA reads TGTGCCAGCAGCTTAGTGGGACAGGACCCAACCTACGAGCAGTACTTC.

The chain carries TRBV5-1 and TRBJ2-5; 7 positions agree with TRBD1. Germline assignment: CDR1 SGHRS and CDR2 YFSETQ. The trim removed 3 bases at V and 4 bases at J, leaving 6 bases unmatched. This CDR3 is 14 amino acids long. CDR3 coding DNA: TGCGCCAGCAGCTATGGACAGGCGAGAGAGACCCAGTACTTC. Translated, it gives CASSYGQARETQYF.

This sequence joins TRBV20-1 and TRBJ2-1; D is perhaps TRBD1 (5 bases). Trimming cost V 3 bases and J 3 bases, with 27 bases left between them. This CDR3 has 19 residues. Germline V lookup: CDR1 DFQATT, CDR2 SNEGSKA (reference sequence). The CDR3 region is CSARPRLGVNLKGYNEQFF. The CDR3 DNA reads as TGCAGTGCTAGGCCCCGCTTAGGGGTCAATCTCAAGGGCTACAATGAGCAGTTCTTC.

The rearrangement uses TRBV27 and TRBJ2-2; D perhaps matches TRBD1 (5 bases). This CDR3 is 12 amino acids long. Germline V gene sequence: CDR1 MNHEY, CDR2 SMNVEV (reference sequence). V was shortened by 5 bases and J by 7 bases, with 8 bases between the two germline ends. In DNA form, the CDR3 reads TGTGCCAGCAGTGTAAGGGGCGGGGAGCTGTTTTTT. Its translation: CASSVRGGELFF.

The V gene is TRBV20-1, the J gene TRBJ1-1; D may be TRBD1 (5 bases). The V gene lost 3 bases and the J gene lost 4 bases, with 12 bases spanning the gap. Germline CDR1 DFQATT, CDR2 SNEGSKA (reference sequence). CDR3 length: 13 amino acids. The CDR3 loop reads CSASRTFSTEAFF. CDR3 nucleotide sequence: TGCAGTGCTAGTAGGACATTTAGCACTGAAGCTTTCTTT.

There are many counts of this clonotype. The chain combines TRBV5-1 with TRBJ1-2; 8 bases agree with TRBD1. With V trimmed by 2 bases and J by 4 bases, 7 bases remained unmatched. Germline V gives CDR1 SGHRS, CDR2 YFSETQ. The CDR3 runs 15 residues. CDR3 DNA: TGCGCCAGCAGCTTCGACAGGGGAGAGATCTATGGCTACACCTTC. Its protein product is CASSFDRGEIYGYTF.

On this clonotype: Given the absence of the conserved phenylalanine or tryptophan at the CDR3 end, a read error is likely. The CDR3 DNA reads TGCGCCAGCAGCCTAGCAGGGGCAGGCAATGAGCAGTTCTTA. It codes for CASSLAGAGNEQFL. V usage is TRBV4-1 and J usage is TRBJ2-1, with D perhaps TRBD1 (6 bases). Trimming took 4 bases from V and 6 from J, leaving 13 bases between them. This CDR3 region has 14 residues. The germline V gene has CDR1 MGHRA and CDR2 YSYEKL.

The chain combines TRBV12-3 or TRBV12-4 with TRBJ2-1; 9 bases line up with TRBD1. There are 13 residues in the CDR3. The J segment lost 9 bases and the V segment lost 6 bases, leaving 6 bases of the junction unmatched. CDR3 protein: CASSRDRATEQFF. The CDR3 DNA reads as TGTGCCAGCAGCAGGGACAGGGCCACTGAGCAGTTCTTC.

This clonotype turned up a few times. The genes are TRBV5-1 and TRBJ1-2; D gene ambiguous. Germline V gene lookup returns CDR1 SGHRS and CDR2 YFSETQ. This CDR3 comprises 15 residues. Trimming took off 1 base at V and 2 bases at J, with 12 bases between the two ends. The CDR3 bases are TGCGCCAGCAGCTTGTCTCCCGCAGAAAACTATGGCTACACCTTC. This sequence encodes CASSLSPAENYGYTF.

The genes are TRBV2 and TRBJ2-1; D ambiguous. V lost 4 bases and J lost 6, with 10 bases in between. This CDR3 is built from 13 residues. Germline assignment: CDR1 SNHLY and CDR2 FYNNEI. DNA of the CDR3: TGTGCCAGCAGTGCAGGTTGGACCAATGAGCAGTTCTTC. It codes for CASSAGWTNEQFF.

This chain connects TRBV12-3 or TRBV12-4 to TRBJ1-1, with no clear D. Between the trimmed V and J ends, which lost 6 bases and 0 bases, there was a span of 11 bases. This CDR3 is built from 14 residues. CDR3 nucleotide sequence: TGTGCCAGCAGGTCCGGGCGCATGAACACTGAAGCTTTCTTT. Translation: CASRSGRMNTEAFF.

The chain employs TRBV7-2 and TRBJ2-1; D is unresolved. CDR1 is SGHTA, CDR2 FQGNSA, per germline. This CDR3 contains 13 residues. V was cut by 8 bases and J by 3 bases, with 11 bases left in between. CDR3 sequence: CASHRSYYNEQFF. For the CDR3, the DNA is TGTGCCAGCCACCGATCGTACTACAATGAGCAGTTCTTC.

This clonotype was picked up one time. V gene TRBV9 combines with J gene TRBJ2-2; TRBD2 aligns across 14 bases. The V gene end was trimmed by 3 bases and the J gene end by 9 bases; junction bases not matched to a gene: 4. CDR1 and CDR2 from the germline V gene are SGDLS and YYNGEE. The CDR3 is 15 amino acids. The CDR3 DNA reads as TGTGCCAGCAGCGGGGGACTAGCGGGAGCCCGGGAGCTGTTTTTT. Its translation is CASSGGLAGARELFF.